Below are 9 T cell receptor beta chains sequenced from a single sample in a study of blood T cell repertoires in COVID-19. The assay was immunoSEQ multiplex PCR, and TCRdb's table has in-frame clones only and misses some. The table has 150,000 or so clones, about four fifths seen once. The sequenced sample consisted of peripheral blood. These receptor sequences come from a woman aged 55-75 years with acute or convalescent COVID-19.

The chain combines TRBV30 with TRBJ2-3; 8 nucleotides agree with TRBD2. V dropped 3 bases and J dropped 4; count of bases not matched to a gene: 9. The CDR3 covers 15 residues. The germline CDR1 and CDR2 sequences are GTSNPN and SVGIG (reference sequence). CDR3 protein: CAWRARTSRADTQYF. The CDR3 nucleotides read TGTGCCTGGAGGGCAAGGACTAGCAGGGCAGATACGCAGTATTTT.

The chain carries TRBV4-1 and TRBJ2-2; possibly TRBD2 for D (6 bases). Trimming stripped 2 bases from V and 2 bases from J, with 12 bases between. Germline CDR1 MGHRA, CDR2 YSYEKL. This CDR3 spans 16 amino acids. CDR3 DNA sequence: TGCGCCAGCAGCCAATCGGGAGCCCCTAACACCGGGGAGCTGTTTTTT. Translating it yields CASSQSGAPNTGELFF.

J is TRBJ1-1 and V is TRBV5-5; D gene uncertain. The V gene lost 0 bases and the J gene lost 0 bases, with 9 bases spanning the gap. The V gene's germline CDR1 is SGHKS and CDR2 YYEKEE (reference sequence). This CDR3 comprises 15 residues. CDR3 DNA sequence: TGTGCCAGCAGCTTGGCCTTAGCATTGAACACTGAAGCTTTCTTT. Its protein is CASSLALALNTEAFF.

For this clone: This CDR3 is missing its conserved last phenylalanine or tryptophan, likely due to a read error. CDR3 region: CASSRGALYNYGYTL. The CDR3 DNA reads as TGTGCCAGCAGTCGGGGGGCCCTATATAACTATGGCTACACCCTC. The chain couples TRBV6-6 to TRBJ1-2; D may be TRBD1 (6 bases). Trimming cost V 5 bases and J 1 base, with 14 bases left between them. The germline V gene has CDR1 MNHNY and CDR2 SVGAGI (reference sequence). This CDR3 has 15 amino acids.

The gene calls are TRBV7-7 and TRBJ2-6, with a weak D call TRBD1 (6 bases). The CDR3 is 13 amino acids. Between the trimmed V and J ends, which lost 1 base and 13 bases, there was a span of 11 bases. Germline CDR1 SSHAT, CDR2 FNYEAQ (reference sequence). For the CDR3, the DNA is TGTGCCAGCAGCTTAGGGGGCCAGGGGGTCCTGACTTTC. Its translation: CASSLGGQGVLTF.

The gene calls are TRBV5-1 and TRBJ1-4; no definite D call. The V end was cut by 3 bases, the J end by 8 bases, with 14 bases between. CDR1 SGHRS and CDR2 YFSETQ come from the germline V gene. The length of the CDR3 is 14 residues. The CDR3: CASSSARVGEKLFF. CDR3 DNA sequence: TGCGCCAGCAGCTCCGCGAGGGTTGGGGAAAAACTGTTTTTT. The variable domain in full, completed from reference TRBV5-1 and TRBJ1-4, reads KAGVTQTPRYLIKTRGQQVTLSCSPISGHRSVSWYQQTPGQGLQFLFEYFSETQRNKGNFPGRFSGRQFSNSRSEMNVSTLELGDSALYLCASSSARVGEKLFFGSGTQLSVL.

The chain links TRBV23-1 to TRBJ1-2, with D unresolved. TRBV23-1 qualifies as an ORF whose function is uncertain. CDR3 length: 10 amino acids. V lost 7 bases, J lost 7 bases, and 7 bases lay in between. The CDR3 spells CASNGFGYTF. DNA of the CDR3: TGCGCCAGCAACGGGTTTGGCTACACCTTC.

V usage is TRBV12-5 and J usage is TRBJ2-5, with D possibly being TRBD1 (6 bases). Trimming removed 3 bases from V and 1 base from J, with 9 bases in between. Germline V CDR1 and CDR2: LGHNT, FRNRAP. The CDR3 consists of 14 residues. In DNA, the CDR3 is TGTGCTAGTGGTTTATGGACAGTCCAAGAGACCCAGTACTTC. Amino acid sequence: CASGLWTVQETQYF.

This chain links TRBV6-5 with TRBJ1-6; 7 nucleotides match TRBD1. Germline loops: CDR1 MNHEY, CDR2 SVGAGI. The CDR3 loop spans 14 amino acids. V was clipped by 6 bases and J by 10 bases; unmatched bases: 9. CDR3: CASSSVQGISPLHF. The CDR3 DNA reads TGTGCCAGCAGCTCCGTACAGGGGATCTCACCCCTCCACTTT.